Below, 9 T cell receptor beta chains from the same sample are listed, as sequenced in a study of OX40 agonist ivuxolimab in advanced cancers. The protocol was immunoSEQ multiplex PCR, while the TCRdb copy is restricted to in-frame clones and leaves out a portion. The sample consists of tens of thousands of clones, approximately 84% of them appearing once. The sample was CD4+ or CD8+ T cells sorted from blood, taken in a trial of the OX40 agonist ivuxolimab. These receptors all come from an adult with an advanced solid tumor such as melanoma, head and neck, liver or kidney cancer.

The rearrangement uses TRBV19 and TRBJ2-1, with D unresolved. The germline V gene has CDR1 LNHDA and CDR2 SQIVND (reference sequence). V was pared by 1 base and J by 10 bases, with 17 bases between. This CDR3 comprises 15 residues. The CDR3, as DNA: TGTGCCAGTAGTATAGGTAGGCTACTCAAAACCGAGCAGTTCTTC. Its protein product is CASSIGRLLKTEQFF.

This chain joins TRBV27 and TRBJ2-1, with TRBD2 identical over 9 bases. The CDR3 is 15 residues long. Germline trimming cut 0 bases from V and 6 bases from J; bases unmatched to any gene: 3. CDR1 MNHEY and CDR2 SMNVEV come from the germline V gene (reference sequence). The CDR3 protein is CASSLSGLAPNEQFF. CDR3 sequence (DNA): TGTGCCAGCAGTTTATCGGGACTAGCCCCCAATGAGCAGTTCTTC.

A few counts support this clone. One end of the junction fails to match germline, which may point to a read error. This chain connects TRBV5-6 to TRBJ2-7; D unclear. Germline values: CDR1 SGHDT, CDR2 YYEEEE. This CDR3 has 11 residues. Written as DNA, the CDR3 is TGTGCCAGCAGCACGACCCGCCACTTCCTCTTC. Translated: CASSTTRHFLF. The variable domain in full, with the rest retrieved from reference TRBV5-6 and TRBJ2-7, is DAGVTQSPTHLIKTRGQQVTLRCSPKSGHDTVSWYQQALGQGPQFIFQYYEEEERQRGNFPDRFSGHQFPNYSSELNVNALLLGDSALYLCASSTTRHFLFGPGTRLTVT.

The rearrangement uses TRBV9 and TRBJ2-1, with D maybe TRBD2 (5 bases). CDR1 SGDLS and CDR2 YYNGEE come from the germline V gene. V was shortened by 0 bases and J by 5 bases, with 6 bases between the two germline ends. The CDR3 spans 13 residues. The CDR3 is CASSVGGDNEQFF. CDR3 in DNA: TGTGCCAGCAGCGTAGGGGGAGACAATGAGCAGTTCTTC.

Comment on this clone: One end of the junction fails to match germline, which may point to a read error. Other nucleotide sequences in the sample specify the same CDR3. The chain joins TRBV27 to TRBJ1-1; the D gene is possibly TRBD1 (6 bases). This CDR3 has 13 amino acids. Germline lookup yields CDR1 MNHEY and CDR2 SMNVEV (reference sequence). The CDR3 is CASSYRVNTEAFF. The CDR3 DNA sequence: TGTGCCAGCAGTTACAGGGTCAACACCGAAGCTTTCTTT.

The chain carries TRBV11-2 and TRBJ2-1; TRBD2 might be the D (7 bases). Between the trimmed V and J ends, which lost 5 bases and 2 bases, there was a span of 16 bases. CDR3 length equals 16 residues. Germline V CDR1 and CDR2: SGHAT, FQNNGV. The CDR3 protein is CASSPLRGATYNEQFF. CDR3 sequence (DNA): TGTGCCAGCAGCCCACTCCGGGGGGCGACCTACAATGAGCAGTTCTTC.

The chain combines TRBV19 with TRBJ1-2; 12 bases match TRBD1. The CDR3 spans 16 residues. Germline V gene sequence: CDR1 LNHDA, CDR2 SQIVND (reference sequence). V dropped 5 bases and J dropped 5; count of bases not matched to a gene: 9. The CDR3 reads CASSRSGQGARYGYTF. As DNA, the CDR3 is TGTGCCAGTAGTCGATCGGGACAGGGGGCTCGATATGGCTACACCTTC.

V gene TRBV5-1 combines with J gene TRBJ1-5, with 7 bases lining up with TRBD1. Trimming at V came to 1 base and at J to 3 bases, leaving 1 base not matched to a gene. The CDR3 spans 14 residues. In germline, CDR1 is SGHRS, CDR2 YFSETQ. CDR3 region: CASSLTGDNQPQHF. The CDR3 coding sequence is TGCGCCAGCAGCTTGACAGGGGACAATCAGCCCCAGCATTTT.

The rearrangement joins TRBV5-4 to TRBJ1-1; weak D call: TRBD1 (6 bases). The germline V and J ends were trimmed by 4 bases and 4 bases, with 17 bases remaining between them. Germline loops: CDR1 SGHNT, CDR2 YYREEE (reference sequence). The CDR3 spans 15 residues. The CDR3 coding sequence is TGTGCCAGCAGCCTCCCGGGACAAGGGCTCACTGAAGCTTTCTTT. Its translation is CASSLPGQGLTEAFF. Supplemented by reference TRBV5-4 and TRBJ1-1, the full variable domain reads ETGVTQSPTHLIKTRGQQVTLRCSSQSGHNTVSWYQQALGQGPQFIFQYYREEENGRGNFPPRFSGLQFPNYSSELNVNALELDDSALYLCASSLPGQGLTEAFFGQGTRLTVV.